The clone carrying this T cell receptor beta chain was found many times. Absent ophthalmopathy progression within 18 months defined stable Graves' hyperthyroidism. The TCR beta CDR3 regions underwent amplification using RNA transcripts as the source. The TCR CDR3 was amplified in a first-round RT-PCR using the HTBI primer set. A single record per CDR3 protein comes from TCRdb applying MiXCR to the multiplex PCR reads. The sample lists about 620,000 distinct CDR3 sequences; about 16% were seen once. This entry comes from a study of T cells in Graves' hyperthyroidism and ophthalmopathy. For the study at large: The blood sample was taken at first diagnosis, before treatment began.

V was trimmed by 1 base and J by 3 bases, leaving 13 bases between them. This CDR3 has 15 amino acids. Germline V gene sequence: CDR1 SNHLY, CDR2 FYNNEI. V usage is TRBV2 and J usage is TRBJ2-7; TRBD1 is a possible D gene (5 bases). Input material: blood. The TCR comes from a woman in her thirties with Graves' hyperthyroidism. The DNA for the CDR3 is TGTGCCAGCAGTGAAGGTGGGGCTCCCCTCTACGAGCAGTACTTC. This sequence encodes CASSEGGAPLYEQYF.